The 26 T cell receptor beta chains in this list originate from one sample, sequenced in a study of CD8+ T cells in alopecia areata. Treatment here: oral pan-JAK inhibitor, 5-10 mg twice daily. cDNA serving as the sequencing template came from extracted, reverse transcribed RNA. Profiled with immunoSEQ multiplex PCR; TCRdb holds only in-frame clones, not every one. The sample lists 120,000 or so clones, 61% occurring once. The material sequenced was CD4+ T cells sorted from blood, taken at week 4, from a patient treated with tofacitinib. These receptors came from a human donor with alopecia areata.

The CDR3 spells CASVAGEYNEQFF. In DNA form, the CDR3 reads TGTGCCAGCGTAGCGGGAGAGTACAATGAGCAGTTCTTC. V is TRBV7-2 and J is TRBJ2-1, with 9 nucleotides matching TRBD2. The CDR3 consists of 13 residues. Germline V gene lookup returns CDR1 SGHTA and CDR2 FQGNSA. Losses at the gene ends were 8 bases for V and 4 bases for J; bases not matched to a gene: 3.

The chain carries TRBV29-1 and TRBJ2-5; a possible D gene is TRBD1 (7 bases). The J call may be incorrect, as the DNA end agrees better with TRBJ2-7. CDR1 and CDR2 (germline): SQVTM, ANQGSEA. The CDR3 loop spans 12 amino acids. CDR3 sequence (DNA): TGCAGCGTGGGGGGACAGTACGGCGAGCAGTACTTC. Amino acids: CSVGGQYGEQYF.

The chain uses TRBV6-5 and TRBJ1-5; 7 bases agree with TRBD1. CDR1 is MNHEY and CDR2 is SVGAGI in the germline V gene. J was trimmed by 5 bases and V by 5 bases; bases with no gene match: 9. CDR3 size: 15 residues. The CDR3 DNA sequence: TGTGCCAGCAGTCCAGGGGGGTGGGGAGATCAGCCCCAGCATTTT. This gives the protein CASSPGGWGDQPQHF.

This clone was seen just once. The J gene is TRBJ2-5, the V gene TRBV5-1; 10 bases are shared with TRBD1. The junction had 4 bases not matched to a gene; V was cut back by 0 bases and J by 5 bases. Germline V gene sequence: CDR1 SGHRS, CDR2 YFSETQ. The CDR3 consists of 15 residues. The CDR3: CASSLGQGAEETQYF. CDR3 nucleotides: TGCGCCAGCAGCTTGGGACAGGGGGCTGAGGAGACCCAGTACTTC.

The genes are TRBV2 and TRBJ2-5, with a tentative D call TRBD1 (5 bases). The CDR3 is 14 residues long. V lost 8 bases and J lost 6, with 19 bases in between. Germline lookup yields CDR1 SNHLY and CDR2 FYNNEI. For the CDR3, the DNA is TGTGCCAGCGGCGACAGCGCCTTGGGAAAGACCCAGTACTTC. It is translated as CASGDSALGKTQYF.

This clone was observed a handful of times. V gene TRBV25-1 combines with J gene TRBJ2-7; 9 bases align to TRBD2. The CDR3 extends over 13 amino acids. The J segment lost 6 bases and the V segment lost 4 bases, leaving 4 bases of the junction unmatched. Germline loops: CDR1 MGHDK, CDR2 SYGVNS. The chain's CDR3 is CASSGAGGGEQYF. In DNA form, the CDR3 reads TGTGCCAGCAGTGGAGCGGGAGGCGGCGAGCAGTACTTC.

The chain links TRBV4-2 to TRBJ1-4; 9 bases align to TRBD1. Germline CDR1 LGHNA, CDR2 YNFKEQ. This CDR3 has 16 amino acids. The V gene end was trimmed by 4 bases and the J gene end by 5 bases; junction bases not matched to a gene: 8. DNA of the CDR3: TGTGCCAGCAGCCGCGTAACCGGGACAGGGAATGAAAAACTGTTTTTT. It specifies CASSRVTGTGNEKLFF.

V is TRBV5-6 and J is TRBJ2-1; 14 positions agree with TRBD2. The V segment lost 4 bases and the J segment 5 bases; nucleotides outside the gene matches: 5. The CDR3 sequence is 16 residues long. CDR1 is SGHDT and CDR2 is YYEEEE in the germline V gene. The CDR3 nucleotides are TGTGCCAGCAGCCGGACTAGCGGGAGGTTTGACAATGAGCAGTTCTTC. It translates to CASSRTSGRFDNEQFF. Using reference TRBV5-6 and TRBJ2-1 for the parts outside the CDR3, the full variable domain is DAGVTQSPTHLIKTRGQQVTLRCSPKSGHDTVSWYQQALGQGPQFIFQYYEEEERQRGNFPDRFSGHQFPNYSSELNVNALLLGDSALYLCASSRTSGRFDNEQFFGPGTRLTVL.

As regards this clone: At the DNA level, this CDR3 is encoded by other sequences in the same sample as well. CDR3 protein: CASSLNYEQYF. CDR3 bases: TGTGCCAGCAGCCTAAACTACGAGCAGTACTTC. J is TRBJ2-7 and V is TRBV5-4; unclear D gene. The length of the CDR3 is 11 residues. Trimming cost V 4 bases and J 3 bases, with 5 bases left between them. Germline CDR1 is SGHNT and CDR2 is YYREEE (reference sequence).

The V and J genes are TRBV25-1 and TRBJ2-6, with 7 nucleotides matching TRBD1. CDR1 MGHDK and CDR2 SYGVNS come from the germline V gene. V lost 3 bases, J lost 12 bases, and 11 bases stayed unmatched. The CDR3 contains 15 residues. CDR3: CASSESWDRDGVLTF. The DNA for the CDR3 is TGTGCCAGCAGTGAGAGCTGGGACAGAGACGGCGTCCTGACTTTC.

The chain combines TRBV29-1 with TRBJ1-1; TRBD1 aligns across 8 bases. This CDR3 is built from 12 residues. V lost 7 bases, J lost 4 bases, and 5 bases stayed unmatched. Germline V gives CDR1 SQVTM, CDR2 ANQGSEA. CDR3 residues: CSGQQGGTEAFF. CDR3 DNA: TGCAGCGGCCAACAGGGGGGCACTGAAGCTTTCTTT.

This clone appeared once. The chain uses TRBV2 and TRBJ2-5; no reliable D call. The germline gives CDR1 SNHLY, CDR2 FYNNEI. V was trimmed by 7 bases and J by 1 base, leaving 4 bases between them. The CDR3 has 11 amino acids. The CDR3 sequence: CASKSQETQYF. The CDR3 DNA reads as TGTGCCAGCAAGTCCCAAGAGACCCAGTACTTC.

The chain couples TRBV29-1 to TRBJ1-2; no clear D gene. Trimming took off 3 bases at V and 4 bases at J, with 6 bases between the two ends. From germline, CDR1 is SQVTM and CDR2 ANQGSEA. The CDR3 has 11 amino acids. DNA of the CDR3: TGCAGCGTTGAGCAGCCCTATGGCTACACCTTC. Amino acid sequence: CSVEQPYGYTF.

The gene calls are TRBV2 and TRBJ2-5; a weak D match, TRBD2 (5 bases). Germline loops: CDR1 SNHLY, CDR2 FYNNEI. The CDR3 sequence is 15 residues long. V was clipped by 1 base and J by 3 bases, with 12 bases between them. DNA for the CDR3: TGTGCCAGCAGTGAAGTAGGGATTAGCGAAGAGACCCAGTACTTC. It specifies CASSEVGISEETQYF.

J is TRBJ2-3 and V is TRBV5-4, with TRBD2 as a possible D gene (7 bases). V lost 4 bases, J lost 2 bases, and 23 bases lay in between. Germline-derived CDR1 and CDR2 are SGHNT and YYREEE (reference sequence). The CDR3 consists of 18 residues. CDR3 bases: TGTGCCAGCAGCGTCAACATGGGGGCTAGCGGAACCACAGATACGCAGTATTTT. This encodes CASSVNMGASGTTDTQYF.

This chain uses TRBV28 with TRBJ2-2; TRBD1 matches 8 bases. CDR1 is MDHEN, CDR2 SYDVKM, per germline. The CDR3 sequence is 16 residues long. Trimming removed 6 bases from V and 3 bases from J; junction bases left unmatched: 9. This CDR3 reads CASSVWGTGYTGELFF. The CDR3 DNA is TGTGCCAGCAGCGTGTGGGGGACAGGATACACCGGGGAGCTGTTTTTT.

This clone was picked up one time. The genes are TRBV7-2 and TRBJ2-5; 7 positions match TRBD2. Looked up from germline, CDR1 is SGHTA and CDR2 is FQGNSA. V was pared by 4 bases and J by 4 bases, with 3 bases of the junction left unmatched. The CDR3 is made up of 13 amino acids. The CDR3 nucleotides are TGTGCCAGCAGCTCAGCGGGAACAGAGACCCAGTACTTC. Protein product: CASSSAGTETQYF.

The chain carries TRBV7-8 and TRBJ2-3, with D possibly being TRBD1 or TRBD2 (5 bases each). The ends were cut back, 1 base at V and 2 bases at J, with 13 bases in the middle. Germline V gene data show CDR1 as SGHVS and CDR2 as FQNEAQ. The CDR3 sequence is 16 residues long. For the CDR3, the DNA is TGTGCCAGCAGCTTAGGATTCGGGACCCTCACAGATACGCAGTATTTT. Its protein is CASSLGFGTLTDTQYF.

The rearrangement joins TRBV29-1 to TRBJ1-1, with D unclear. In germline, CDR1 is SQVTM, CDR2 ANQGSEA. V was shortened by 2 bases and J by 1 base, with 14 bases between the two germline ends. The CDR3 totals 15 residues. The DNA of the CDR3 is TGCAGCGTTGAAATGCGGTTTGGTCGGAACACTGAAGCTTTCTTT. Amino acids: CSVEMRFGRNTEAFF. Variable domain in full (rest from reference TRBV29-1 and TRBJ1-1): SAVISQKPSRDICQRGTSLTIQCQVDSQVTMMFWYRQQPGQSLTLIATANQGSEATYESGFVIDKFPISRPNLTFSTLTVSNMSPEDSSIYLCSVEMRFGRNTEAFFGQGTRLTVV.

The genes are TRBV29-1 and TRBJ2-5, with unresolved D. Germline CDR1 reads SQVTM; CDR2 reads ANQGSEA. CDR3 length: 13 residues. V was shortened by 1 base and J by 2 bases, with 8 bases between the two germline ends. The CDR3 protein is CSVEGRFQETQYF. CDR3 DNA: TGCAGCGTTGAAGGTAGATTTCAAGAGACCCAGTACTTC.

V and J are TRBV5-1 and TRBJ2-5; either TRBD1 or TRBD2 may fit D (5 bases each). The germline V and J ends were trimmed by 4 bases and 4 bases, with 11 bases remaining between them. In germline, CDR1 is SGHRS, CDR2 YFSETQ. This CDR3 contains 13 residues. The CDR3 here is CASSPIGAETQYF. The CDR3 region has the DNA TGCGCCAGCAGCCCGATCGGGGCAGAGACCCAGTACTTC.

CDR3 sequence reads: CASSSRTSSYNEQFF. The CDR3 DNA sequence: TGTGCCAGCAGTTCTCGGACTAGCTCCTACAATGAGCAGTTCTTC. This chain joins TRBV6-5 and TRBJ2-1; 7 bases are a match to TRBD2. CDR1 is MNHEY, CDR2 SVGAGI, per germline. V was pared by 4 bases and J by 0 bases, with 3 bases of the junction left unmatched. The CDR3 runs 15 residues.

The V gene is TRBV30, the J gene TRBJ2-1; D may correspond to TRBD1 or TRBD2 (5 bases each). There are 17 residues in the CDR3. CDR1 is GTSNPN and CDR2 is SVGIG in the germline V gene (reference sequence). The germline V and J ends were trimmed by 5 bases and 4 bases, with 24 bases remaining between them. In DNA form, the CDR3 reads TGTGCCTGGGCCCGAGGGACCCCAGGGATCTTATACAATGAGCAGTTCTTC. Residues: CAWARGTPGILYNEQFF.

The gene calls are TRBV29-1 and TRBJ2-5, with no clear D. CDR3 length equals 12 residues. V gave up 7 bases and J gave up 5 bases, with 14 bases separating them. Germline lookup yields CDR1 SQVTM and CDR2 ANQGSEA. The chain's CDR3 is CSARRDWETQYF. Here the CDR3 DNA reads TGCAGCGCCAGACGCGACTGGGAGACCCAGTACTTC.

In its sample, this clone was seen a few times. This chain links TRBV23-1 with TRBJ2-7; 9 bases are shared with TRBD1. TRBV23-1 is identified as an open reading frame with a role that is uncertain. The CDR3 extends over 15 amino acids. V shed 4 bases and J 5 bases; nucleotides not matched to a gene: 9. The CDR3 reads CASSPVDRGFDEQYF. The DNA of the CDR3 is TGCGCCAGCAGTCCAGTGGACAGGGGCTTCGACGAGCAGTACTTC.

The V and J genes are TRBV29-1 and TRBJ2-7; D is undetermined. Trimming cost V 4 bases and J 2 bases, with 12 bases left between them. This CDR3 is built from 13 residues. Germline lookup yields CDR1 SQVTM and CDR2 ANQGSEA. The CDR3 DNA sequence: TGCAGCGTTGTATCTGGGATCACCTACGAGCAGTACTTC. This codes for CSVVSGITYEQYF.